This entry is about one T cell receptor beta chain. The CDR3 has 14 residues. V was pared by 6 bases and J by 3 bases, with 6 bases of the junction left unmatched. CDR1 and CDR2 (germline): SNHLY, FYNNEI. The sample originates from a study of blood T cell repertoires in COVID-19. Across the whole study: Italy, Spain and the United States were the sources of the convalescent and acute COVID-19 samples. T cells, B-cell-depleted T cells, or PBMCs supplied cDNA or gDNA.

In the source study's methods: By means of reference gene primer amplification, nucleated cell counts were estimated. Generated by immunoSEQ multiplex PCR, the TCRdb table keeps only in-frame clones and is missing some. V and J calls plus clone size are reproduced from that table; the DNA served to infer D and trimming. Altogether 350,000 to 550,000 clones are present, 75% to 90% being singletons, with the ten largest covering about 4.3%. This TCR derives from a woman aged 30 to 39 with acute or convalescent COVID-19. This chain joins TRBV2 and TRBJ1-2, with 8 bases lining up with TRBD1. Sequences were obtained from peripheral blood. CDR3 sequence: CASRNRGAYYGYTF. CDR3 nucleotides: TGTGCCAGCAGGAACAGGGGGGCTTACTATGGCTACACCTTC.